This note documents a single T cell receptor beta chain sequence. This may be a read error: a much more frequent sequence differs by one nucleotide. Only in-frame clones appear in the TCRdb table, and some are missing; sequencing was by immunoSEQ multiplex PCR. This sample has fewer than 1.4 million clones, with about 80% found just once. This specimen comes from a study of shared clonotypes between healthy human individuals. Study-wide background: Per donor, CD8 memory used one plate, CD8 naive used two, CD4 memory used three and CD4 naive used three.

The length of the CDR3 is 13 residues. V shed 4 bases and J shed 0 bases, with 6 bases lying between them. Germline V CDR1 and CDR2: MNHEY, SVGAGI. Both subsets, CD45RA+ naive and CD45RA-negative memory, were split from the CD4+ cells. The TCR was taken from a man between 18 and 29 years old in good health. Some clones in this sample may be carry-over from other donors' samples. Sequenced sample: memory CD4+ T cells from PBMCs. Specified subset: CD45RA-negative fraction. The V gene is TRBV6-5, the J gene TRBJ1-1; no clear D gene. The DNA for the CDR3 is TGTGCCAGCAGTTCAACCATGAACACTGAAGCTTTCTTT. Its translation: CASSSTMNTEAFF.